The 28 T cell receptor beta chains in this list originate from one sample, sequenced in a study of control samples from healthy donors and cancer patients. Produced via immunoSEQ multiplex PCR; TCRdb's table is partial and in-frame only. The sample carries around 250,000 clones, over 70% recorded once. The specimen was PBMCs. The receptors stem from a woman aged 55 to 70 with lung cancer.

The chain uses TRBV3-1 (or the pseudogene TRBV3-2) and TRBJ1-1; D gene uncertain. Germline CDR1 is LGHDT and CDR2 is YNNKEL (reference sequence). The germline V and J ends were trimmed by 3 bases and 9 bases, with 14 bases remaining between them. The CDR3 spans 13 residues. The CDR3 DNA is TGTGCCAGCAGCCAGGATGGGAGGGATAAAGCTTTCTTT. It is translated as CASSQDGRDKAFF.

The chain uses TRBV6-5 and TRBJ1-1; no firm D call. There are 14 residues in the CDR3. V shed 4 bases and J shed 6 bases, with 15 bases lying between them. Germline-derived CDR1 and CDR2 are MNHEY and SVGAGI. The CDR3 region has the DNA TGTGCCAGCAGTTTGTCCGGGATCGGCGCTGAAGCTTTCTTT. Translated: CASSLSGIGAEAFF.

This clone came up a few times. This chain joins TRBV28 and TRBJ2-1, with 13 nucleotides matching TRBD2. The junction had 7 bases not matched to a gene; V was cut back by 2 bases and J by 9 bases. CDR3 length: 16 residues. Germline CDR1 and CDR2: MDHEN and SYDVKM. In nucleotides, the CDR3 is TGTGCCAGCAGTTTAGTCGGACTAGCGGGAGACAGTGAGCAGTTCTTC. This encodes CASSLVGLAGDSEQFF.

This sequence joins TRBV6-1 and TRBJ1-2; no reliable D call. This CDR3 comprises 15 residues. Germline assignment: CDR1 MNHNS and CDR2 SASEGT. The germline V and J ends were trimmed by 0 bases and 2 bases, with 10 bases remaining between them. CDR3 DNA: TGTGCCAGCAGTGAAGCGCTTCCGGGCAACTATGGCTACACCTTC. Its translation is CASSEALPGNYGYTF.

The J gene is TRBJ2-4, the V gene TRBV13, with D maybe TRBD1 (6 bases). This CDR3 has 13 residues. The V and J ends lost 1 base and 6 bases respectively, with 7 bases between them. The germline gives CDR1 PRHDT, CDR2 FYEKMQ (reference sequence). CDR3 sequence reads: CASSLEGVNIQYF. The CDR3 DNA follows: TGTGCCAGCAGCTTAGAGGGGGTAAACATTCAGTACTTC. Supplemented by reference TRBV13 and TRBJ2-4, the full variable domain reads AAGVIQSPRHLIKEKRETATLKCYPIPRHDTVYWYQQGPGQDPQFLISFYEKMQSDKGSIPDRFSAQQFSDYHSELNMSSLELGDSALYFCASSLEGVNIQYFGAGTRLSVL.

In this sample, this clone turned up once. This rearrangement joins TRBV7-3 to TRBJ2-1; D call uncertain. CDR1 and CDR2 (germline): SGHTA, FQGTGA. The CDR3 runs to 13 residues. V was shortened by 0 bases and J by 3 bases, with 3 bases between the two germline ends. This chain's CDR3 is CASSLTNYNEQFF. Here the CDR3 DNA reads TGTGCCAGCAGCTTAACGAACTACAATGAGCAGTTCTTC.

Written as DNA, the CDR3 is TGTGCCAGCAGCTTAGGATGGGCTAGCTTTCAGTATTTT. It is translated as CASSLGWASFQYF. The V call is TRBV7-2, the J call TRBJ2-3; the D gene is possibly TRBD2 (5 bases). The germline CDR1 and CDR2 sequences are SGHTA and FQGNSA. This CDR3 contains 13 residues. Trimming left V 1 base short and J 12 bases short, with 14 bases between.

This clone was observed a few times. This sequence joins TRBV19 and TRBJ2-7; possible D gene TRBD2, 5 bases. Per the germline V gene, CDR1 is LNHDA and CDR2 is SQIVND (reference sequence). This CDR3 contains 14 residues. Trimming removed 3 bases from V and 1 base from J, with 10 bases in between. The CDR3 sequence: CASSMWGESYEQYF. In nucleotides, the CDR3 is TGTGCCAGTAGTATGTGGGGAGAATCCTACGAGCAGTACTTC.

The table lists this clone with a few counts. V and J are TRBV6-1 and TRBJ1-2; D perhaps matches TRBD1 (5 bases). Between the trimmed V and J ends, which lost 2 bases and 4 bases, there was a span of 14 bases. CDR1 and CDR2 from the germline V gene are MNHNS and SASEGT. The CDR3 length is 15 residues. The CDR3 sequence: CASSELQDTLYGYTF. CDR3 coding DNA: TGTGCCAGCAGTGAATTACAGGATACCCTCTATGGCTACACCTTC.

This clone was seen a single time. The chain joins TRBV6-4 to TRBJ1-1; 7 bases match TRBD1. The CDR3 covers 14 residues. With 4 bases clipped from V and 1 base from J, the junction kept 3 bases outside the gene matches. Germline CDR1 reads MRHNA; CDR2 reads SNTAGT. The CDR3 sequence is CASSVAGGNTEAFF. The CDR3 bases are TGTGCCAGCAGTGTGGCAGGGGGGAACACTGAAGCTTTCTTT.

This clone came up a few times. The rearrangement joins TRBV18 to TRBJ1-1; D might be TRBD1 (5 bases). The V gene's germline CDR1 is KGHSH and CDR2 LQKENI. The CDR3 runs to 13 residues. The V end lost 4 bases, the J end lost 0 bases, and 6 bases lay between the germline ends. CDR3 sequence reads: CASSQTVNTEAFF. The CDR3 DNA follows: TGTGCCAGCTCACAGACAGTGAACACTGAAGCTTTCTTT.

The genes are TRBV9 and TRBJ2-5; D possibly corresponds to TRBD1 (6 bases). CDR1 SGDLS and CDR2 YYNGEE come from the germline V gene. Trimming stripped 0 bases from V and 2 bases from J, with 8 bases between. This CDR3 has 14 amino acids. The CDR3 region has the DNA TGTGCCAGCAGCGTAGGGGACAATCAAGAGACCCAGTACTTC. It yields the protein CASSVGDNQETQYF. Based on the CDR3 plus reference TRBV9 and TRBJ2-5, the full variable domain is DSGVTQTPKHLITATGQRVTLRCSPRSGDLSVYWYQQSLDQGLQFLIQYYNGEERAKGNILERFSAQQFPDLHSELNLSSLELGDSALYFCASSVGDNQETQYFGPGTRLLVL.

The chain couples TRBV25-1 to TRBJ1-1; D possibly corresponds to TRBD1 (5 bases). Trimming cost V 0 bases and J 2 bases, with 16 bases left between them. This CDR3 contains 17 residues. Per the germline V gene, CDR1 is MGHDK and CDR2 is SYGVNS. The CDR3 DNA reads TGTGCCAGCAGTGAATACGCCGGGGGTCGGGGTAACACTGAAGCTTTCTTT. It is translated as CASSEYAGGRGNTEAFF.

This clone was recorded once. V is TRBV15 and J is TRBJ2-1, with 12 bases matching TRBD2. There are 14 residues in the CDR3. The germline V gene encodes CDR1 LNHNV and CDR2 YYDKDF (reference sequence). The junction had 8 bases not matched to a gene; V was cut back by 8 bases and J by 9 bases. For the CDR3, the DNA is TGTGCCACCGAACGGACTAGCGGGATTCGTGAGCAGTTCTTC. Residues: CATERTSGIREQFF.

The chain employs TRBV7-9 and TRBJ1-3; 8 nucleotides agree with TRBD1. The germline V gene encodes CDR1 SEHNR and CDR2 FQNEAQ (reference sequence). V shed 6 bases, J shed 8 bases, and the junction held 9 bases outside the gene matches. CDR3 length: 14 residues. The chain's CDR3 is CASRDRESTDTIYF. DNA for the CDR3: TGTGCCAGCAGGGACAGGGAAAGCACAGACACCATATATTTT.

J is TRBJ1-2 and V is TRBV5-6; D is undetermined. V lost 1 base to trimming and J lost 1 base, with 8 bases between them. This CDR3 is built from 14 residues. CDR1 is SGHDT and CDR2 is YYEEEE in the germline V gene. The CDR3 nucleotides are TGTGCCAGCAGCTTGAAAGGGTATAACTATGGCTACACCTTC. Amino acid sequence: CASSLKGYNYGYTF. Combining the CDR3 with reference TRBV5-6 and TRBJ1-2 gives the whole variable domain DAGVTQSPTHLIKTRGQQVTLRCSPKSGHDTVSWYQQALGQGPQFIFQYYEEEERQRGNFPDRFSGHQFPNYSSELNVNALLLGDSALYLCASSLKGYNYGYTFGSGTRLTVV.

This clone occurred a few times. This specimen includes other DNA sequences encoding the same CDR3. This CDR3 reads CASSVESSGNTIYF. CDR3 nucleotide sequence: TGTGCCAGCAGCGTCGAGAGCTCTGGAAACACCATATATTTT. V and J are TRBV9 and TRBJ1-3; D is unresolved. Germline V gives CDR1 SGDLS, CDR2 YYNGEE. Trimming shortened V by 2 bases and J by 0 bases, and 6 bases separated the two germline ends. The CDR3 consists of 14 residues.

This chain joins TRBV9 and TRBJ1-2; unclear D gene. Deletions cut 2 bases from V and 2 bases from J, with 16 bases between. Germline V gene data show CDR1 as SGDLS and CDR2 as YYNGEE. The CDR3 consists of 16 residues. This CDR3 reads CASSVSRTDLNYGYTF. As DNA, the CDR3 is TGTGCCAGCAGCGTTAGTCGCACGGACTTAAACTATGGCTACACCTTC.

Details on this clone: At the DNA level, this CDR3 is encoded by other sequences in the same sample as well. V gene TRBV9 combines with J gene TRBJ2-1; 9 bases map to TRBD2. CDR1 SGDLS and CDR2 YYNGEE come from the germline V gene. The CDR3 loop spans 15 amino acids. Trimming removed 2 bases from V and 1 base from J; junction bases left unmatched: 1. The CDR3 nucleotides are TGTGCCAGCAGCGTGACTAGCGGTTCCTACAATGAGCAGTTCTTC. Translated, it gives CASSVTSGSYNEQFF.

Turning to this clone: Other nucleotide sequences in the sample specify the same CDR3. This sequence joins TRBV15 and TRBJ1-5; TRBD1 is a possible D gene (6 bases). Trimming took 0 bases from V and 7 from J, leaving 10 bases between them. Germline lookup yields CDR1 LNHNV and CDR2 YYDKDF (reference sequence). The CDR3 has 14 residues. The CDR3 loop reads CATSRDRGGQPQHF. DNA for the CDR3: TGTGCCACCAGCAGAGATCGGGGGGGCCAGCCCCAGCATTTT.

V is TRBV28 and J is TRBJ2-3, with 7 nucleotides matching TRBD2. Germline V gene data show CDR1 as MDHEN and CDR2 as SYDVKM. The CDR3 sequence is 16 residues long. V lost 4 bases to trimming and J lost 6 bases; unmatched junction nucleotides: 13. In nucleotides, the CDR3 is TGTGCCAGCAGTTACCGGGGAGGCGGGAGAGGGGATACGCAGTATTTT. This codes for CASSYRGGGRGDTQYF.

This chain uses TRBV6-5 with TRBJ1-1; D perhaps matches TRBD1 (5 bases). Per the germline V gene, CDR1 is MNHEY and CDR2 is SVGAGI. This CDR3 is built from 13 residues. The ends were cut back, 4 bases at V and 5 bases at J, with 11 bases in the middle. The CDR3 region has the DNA TGTGCCAGCAGTTTCGCTGGGGGGACTGAAGCTTTCTTT. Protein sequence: CASSFAGGTEAFF.

In DNA, the CDR3 is TGCAGCGTTGAAGGTCTGGGGAATGAGCAGTTCTTC. Amino acid sequence: CSVEGLGNEQFF. The genes are TRBV29-1 and TRBJ2-1; no reliable D call. There are 12 residues in the CDR3. V was clipped by 1 base and J by 7 bases, with 8 bases between them. The germline V gene encodes CDR1 SQVTM and CDR2 ANQGSEA.

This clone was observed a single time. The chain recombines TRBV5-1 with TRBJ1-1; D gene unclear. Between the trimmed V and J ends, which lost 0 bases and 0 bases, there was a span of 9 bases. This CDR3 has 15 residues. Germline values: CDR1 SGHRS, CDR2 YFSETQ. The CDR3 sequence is CASSLGYFMNTEAFF. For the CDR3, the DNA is TGCGCCAGCAGCTTGGGATACTTCATGAACACTGAAGCTTTCTTT.

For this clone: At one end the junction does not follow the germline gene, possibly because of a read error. This CDR3 is CAISEPTSSGGACYF. The CDR3 nucleotides are TGTGCCATCAGTGAGCCCACCTCGTCGGGGGGCGCCTGTTACTTC. V usage is TRBV10-3 and J usage is TRBJ1-2; weak D call: TRBD1 (6 bases). The CDR3 has 15 residues. Germline V gene data show CDR1 as ENHRY and CDR2 as SYGVKD.

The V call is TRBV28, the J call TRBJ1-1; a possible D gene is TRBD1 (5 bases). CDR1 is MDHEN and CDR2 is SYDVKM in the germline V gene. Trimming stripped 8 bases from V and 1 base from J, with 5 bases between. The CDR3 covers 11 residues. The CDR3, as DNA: TGTGCCAGCCAGGGGAACACTGAAGCTTTCTTT. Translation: CASQGNTEAFF.

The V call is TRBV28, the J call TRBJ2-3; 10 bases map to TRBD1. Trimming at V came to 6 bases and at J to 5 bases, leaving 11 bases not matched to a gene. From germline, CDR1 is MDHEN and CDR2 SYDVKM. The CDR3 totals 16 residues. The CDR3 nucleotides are TGTGCCAGCAGCAGAAGACAGGGGGCAAGAAAAGATACGCAGTATTTT. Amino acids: CASSRRQGARKDTQYF.

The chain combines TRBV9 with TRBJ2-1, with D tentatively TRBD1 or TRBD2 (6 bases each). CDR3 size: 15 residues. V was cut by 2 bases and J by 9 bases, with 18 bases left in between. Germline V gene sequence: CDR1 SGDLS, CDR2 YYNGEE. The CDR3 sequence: CASSVRELEGGEQFF. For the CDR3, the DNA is TGTGCCAGCAGCGTGAGGGAGTTGGAGGGGGGTGAGCAGTTCTTC. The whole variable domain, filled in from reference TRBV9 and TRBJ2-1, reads DSGVTQTPKHLITATGQRVTLRCSPRSGDLSVYWYQQSLDQGLQFLIQYYNGEERAKGNILERFSAQQFPDLHSELNLSSLELGDSALYFCASSVRELEGGEQFFGPGTRLTVL.